A single sample is the source of the 20 T cell receptor beta chains below, sequenced in a study of Tregs in tolerant kidney transplant recipients. The protocol was immunoSEQ multiplex PCR, while the TCRdb copy is restricted to in-frame clones and leaves out a portion. The sample includes over 60,000 clones, around 84% seen only once; the top ten take about 4.6%. The sequenced sample consisted of CD4+ T cells from blood. The source of these receptors is a human donor in good health.

The V gene is TRBV9, the J gene TRBJ1-2; D gene unclear. Germline assignment: CDR1 SGDLS and CDR2 YYNGEE. Deletions cut 4 bases from V and 2 bases from J, with 6 bases between. The CDR3 consists of 12 residues. The CDR3 sequence is CASSTVNYGYTF. The CDR3 coding sequence is TGTGCCAGCAGCACAGTAAACTATGGCTACACCTTC.

The V gene is TRBV19, the J gene TRBJ2-4; the D gene is possibly TRBD2 (7 bases). The CDR3 sequence is 18 residues long. Looked up from germline, CDR1 is LNHDA and CDR2 is SQIVND (reference sequence). The V end was cut by 1 base, the J end by 0 bases, with 16 bases between. The CDR3: CASSIGWRGRGAKNIQYF. For the CDR3, the DNA is TGTGCCAGTAGTATAGGTTGGAGGGGGAGGGGAGCCAAAAACATTCAGTACTTC.

The chain couples TRBV5-5 to TRBJ2-2; 9 bases fit TRBD1. V lost 2 bases, J lost 8 bases, and 4 bases stayed unmatched. This CDR3 comprises 14 residues. Looked up from germline, CDR1 is SGHKS and CDR2 is YYEKEE (reference sequence). For the CDR3, the DNA is TGTGCCAGCAGCTTTAACAGGGGGCAAGGGGAGCTGTTTTTT. Residues: CASSFNRGQGELFF.

The chain has TRBV4-1 and TRBJ2-4; D may match TRBD1 or TRBD2 (5 bases each). The CDR3 extends over 16 amino acids. Germline V CDR1 and CDR2: MGHRA, YSYEKL. Trimming removed 1 base at V and 4 bases at J, with 14 bases between. The CDR3 here is CASSQGLARGKNIQYF. Written as DNA, the CDR3 is TGCGCCAGCAGCCAAGGCCTAGCTAGGGGAAAAAACATTCAGTACTTC.

The V and J genes are TRBV19 and TRBJ1-2; D remains unclear. Germline loops: CDR1 LNHDA, CDR2 SQIVND (reference sequence). The ends were cut back, 1 base at V and 6 bases at J, with 9 bases in the middle. The CDR3 extends over 13 amino acids. The CDR3: CASSIAGFNGYTF. DNA for the CDR3: TGTGCCAGTAGTATAGCTGGGTTCAATGGCTACACCTTC.

The rearrangement uses TRBV9 and TRBJ1-5, with D tentatively TRBD1 (5 bases). V lost 0 bases, J lost 8 bases, and 9 bases lay in between. The length of the CDR3 is 13 residues. Per germline, CDR1 SGDLS and CDR2 YYNGEE. Written as DNA, the CDR3 is TGTGCCAGCAGCGTAGAACTGGGGGAGCCCCAGCATTTT. This codes for CASSVELGEPQHF.

The CDR3 sequence: CASSLDRWDTQYF. The DNA for the CDR3 is TGTGCCAGCAGCCTTGACAGATGGGATACGCAGTATTTT. The chain combines TRBV6-1 with TRBJ2-3; TRBD1 might be the D (5 bases). The CDR3 consists of 13 residues. From germline, CDR1 is MNHNS and CDR2 SASEGT. The germline V and J ends were trimmed by 6 bases and 6 bases, with 13 bases remaining between them.

The CDR3 here is CASSLLGAGAHDEQYF. Written as DNA, the CDR3 is TGTGCCAGCAGCCTCCTGGGGGCGGGAGCTCACGACGAGCAGTACTTC. The chain couples TRBV7-2 to TRBJ2-7, with a tentative D call TRBD2 (7 bases). The germline V gene has CDR1 SGHTA and CDR2 FQGNSA. Trimming took off 5 bases at V and 5 bases at J, with 22 bases between the two ends. CDR3 size: 16 residues.

The chain joins TRBV6-1 to TRBJ2-7; 8 bases agree with TRBD1. The CDR3 is 15 residues long. CDR1 MNHNS and CDR2 SASEGT come from the germline V gene. V was pared by 5 bases and J by 5 bases, with 11 bases of the junction left unmatched. The CDR3 reads CASSITTGALHEQYF. CDR3 DNA sequence: TGTGCCAGCAGTATTACGACAGGGGCATTGCACGAGCAGTACTTC.

The chain recombines TRBV4-1 with TRBJ2-5; D is perhaps TRBD1 (6 bases). The CDR3 contains 14 residues. Germline V gives CDR1 MGHRA, CDR2 YSYEKL. V lost 5 bases and J 4 bases, leaving 14 bases between the germline ends. Here the CDR3 DNA reads TGCGCCAGCAGCTTCGGCAGGGGTGGAGAGACCCAGTACTTC. It is translated as CASSFGRGGETQYF.

The chain has TRBV7-2 and TRBJ2-3; TRBD2 matches 8 bases. CDR1 is SGHTA, CDR2 FQGNSA, per germline. The CDR3 sequence is 17 residues long. Trimming took 1 base from V and 4 from J; bases not matched to a gene: 10. The CDR3 loop reads CASSLVAAGGGSDTQYF. The CDR3 nucleotides are TGTGCCAGCAGCTTAGTAGCGGCGGGGGGCGGTTCAGATACGCAGTATTTT.

This rearrangement joins TRBV10-3 to TRBJ2-1; tentatively, D is TRBD1 (5 bases). CDR3 length: 13 amino acids. Between the trimmed V and J ends, which lost 6 bases and 1 base, there was a span of 7 bases. From germline, CDR1 is ENHRY and CDR2 SYGVKD. CDR3 residues: CAISDSSYNEQFF. CDR3 sequence (DNA): TGTGCCATCAGCGACAGTTCCTACAATGAGCAGTTCTTC.

CDR3 DNA: TGTGCCAGCAGCCCTCAGACCGGGGAGCTGTTTTTT. Translated: CASSPQTGELFF. The V call is TRBV7-9, the J call TRBJ2-2; D unclear. This CDR3 is built from 12 residues. Trimming stripped 5 bases from V and 5 bases from J, with 6 bases between. CDR1 SEHNR and CDR2 FQNEAQ come from the germline V gene (reference sequence).

This sequence joins TRBV4-2 and TRBJ2-1; 9 nucleotides agree with TRBD1. There are 15 residues in the CDR3. Trimming took 3 bases from V and 7 from J; bases not matched to a gene: 7. CDR1 and CDR2 (germline): LGHNA, YNFKEQ. The CDR3 DNA sequence: TGTGCCAGCAGCCATGACAGGGGGGTGGGGAATGAGCAGTTCTTC. Translating gives CASSHDRGVGNEQFF.

V and J are TRBV11-2 and TRBJ1-2; 9 bases are a match to TRBD1. Trimming cost V 4 bases and J 4 bases; bases outside gene matches: 7. In germline, CDR1 is SGHAT, CDR2 FQNNGV. The CDR3 sequence is 15 residues long. CDR3 amino acids: CASSSHRGRGYGYTF. The CDR3 DNA follows: TGTGCCAGCAGCTCCCACAGGGGGCGAGGCTATGGCTACACCTTC.

This rearrangement joins TRBV6-1 to TRBJ2-7; a possible D gene is TRBD2 (6 bases). Trimming took off 4 bases at V and 2 bases at J, with 9 bases between the two ends. This CDR3 has 13 amino acids. CDR1 MNHNS and CDR2 SASEGT come from the germline V gene. The CDR3 protein is CASSVEGPYEQYF. In DNA form, the CDR3 reads TGTGCCAGCAGTGTGGAGGGGCCCTACGAGCAGTACTTC.

This clone showed up just a few times. This chain joins TRBV7-9 and TRBJ2-6, with D possibly matching TRBD1 (6 bases). The germline V and J ends were trimmed by 8 bases and 4 bases, with 18 bases remaining between them. Germline V gene lookup returns CDR1 SEHNR and CDR2 FQNEAQ (reference sequence). This CDR3 is 16 amino acids long. The CDR3 nucleotides read TGTGCCAGCCCACCCAGGGGACGGTCCGGGGCCAACGTCCTGACTTTC. The encoded protein is CASPPRGRSGANVLTF.

The chain combines TRBV7-3 with TRBJ2-3; 12 nucleotides align to TRBD2. The CDR3 consists of 16 residues. With V trimmed by 3 bases and J by 6 bases, 7 bases remained unmatched. In germline, CDR1 is SGHTA, CDR2 FQGTGA. This chain's CDR3 is CASSLSGLAGWDTQYF. The CDR3 DNA follows: TGTGCCAGCAGCTTGAGTGGACTAGCGGGATGGGATACGCAGTATTTT.

The V and J genes are TRBV10-3 and TRBJ1-1; D not resolved. The V gene's germline CDR1 is ENHRY and CDR2 SYGVKD. The length of the CDR3 is 13 residues. V was clipped by 3 bases and J by 4 bases, with 9 bases between them. CDR3 sequence reads: CAISEVGSTEAFF. The CDR3 coding sequence is TGTGCCATCAGTGAAGTAGGTTCCACTGAAGCTTTCTTT.

The chain uses TRBV27 and TRBJ1-5, with 11 bases fitting TRBD1. The germline CDR1 and CDR2 sequences are MNHEY and SMNVEV (reference sequence). The V and J ends lost 8 bases and 2 bases, in that order; junction bases with no gene match: 5. This CDR3 is 15 amino acids long. CDR3 sequence (DNA): TGTGCCAGCGGACAGGGGGCCTTGGGCAATCAGCCCCAGCATTTT. Translating it yields CASGQGALGNQPQHF.